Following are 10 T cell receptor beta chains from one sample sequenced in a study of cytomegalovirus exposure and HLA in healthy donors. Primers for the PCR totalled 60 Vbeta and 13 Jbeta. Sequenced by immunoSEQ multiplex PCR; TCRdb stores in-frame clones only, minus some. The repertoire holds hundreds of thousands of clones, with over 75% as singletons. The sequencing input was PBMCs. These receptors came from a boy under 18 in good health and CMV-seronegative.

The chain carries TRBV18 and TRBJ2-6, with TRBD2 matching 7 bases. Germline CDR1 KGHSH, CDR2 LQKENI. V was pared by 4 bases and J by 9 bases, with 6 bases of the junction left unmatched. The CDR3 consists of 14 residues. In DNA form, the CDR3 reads TGTGCCAGCTCACTGGGGGGGACTTTCAACGTCCTGACTTTC. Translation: CASSLGGTFNVLTF.

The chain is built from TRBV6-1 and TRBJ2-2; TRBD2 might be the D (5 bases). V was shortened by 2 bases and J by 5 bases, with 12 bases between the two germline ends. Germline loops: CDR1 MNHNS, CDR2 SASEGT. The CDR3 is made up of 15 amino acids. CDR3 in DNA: TGTGCCAGCAGTGAAAGCGGTGGACGGACCGGGGAGCTGTTTTTT. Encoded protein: CASSESGGRTGELFF.

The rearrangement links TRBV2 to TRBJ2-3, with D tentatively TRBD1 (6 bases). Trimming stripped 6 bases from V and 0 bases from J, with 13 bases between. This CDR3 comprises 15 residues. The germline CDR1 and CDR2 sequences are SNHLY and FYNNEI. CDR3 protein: CASSPRGVSTDTQYF. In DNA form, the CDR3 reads TGTGCCAGCAGCCCCAGGGGAGTAAGCACAGATACGCAGTATTTT.

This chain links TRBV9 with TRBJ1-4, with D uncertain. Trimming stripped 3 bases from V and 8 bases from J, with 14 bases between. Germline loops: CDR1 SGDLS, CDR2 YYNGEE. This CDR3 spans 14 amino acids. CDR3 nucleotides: TGTGCCAGCAGCGCGGGGATCAACGCCGAAAAACTGTTTTTT. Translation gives CASSAGINAEKLFF.

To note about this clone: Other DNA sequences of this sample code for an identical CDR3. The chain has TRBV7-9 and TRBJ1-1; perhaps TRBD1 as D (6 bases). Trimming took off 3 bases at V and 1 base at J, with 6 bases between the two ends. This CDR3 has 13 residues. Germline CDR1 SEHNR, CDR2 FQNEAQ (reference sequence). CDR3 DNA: TGTGCCAGCAGCTTGACAGGGAACACTGAAGCTTTCTTT. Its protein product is CASSLTGNTEAFF.

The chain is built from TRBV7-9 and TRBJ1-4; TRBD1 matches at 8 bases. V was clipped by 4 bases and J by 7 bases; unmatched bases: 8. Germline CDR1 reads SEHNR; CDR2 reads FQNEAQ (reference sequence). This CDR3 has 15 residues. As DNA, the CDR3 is TGTGCCAGCAGCTCACCACAAGGACAGGGTGAAAAACTGTTTTTT. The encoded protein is CASSSPQGQGEKLFF.

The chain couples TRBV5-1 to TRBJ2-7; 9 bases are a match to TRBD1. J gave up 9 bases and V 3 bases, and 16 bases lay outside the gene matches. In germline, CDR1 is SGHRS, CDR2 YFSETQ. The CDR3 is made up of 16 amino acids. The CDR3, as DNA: TGCGCCAGCAGCTCACAGGGGGCAAACCCCGCGTATGGGCAGTACTTC. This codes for CASSSQGANPAYGQYF.

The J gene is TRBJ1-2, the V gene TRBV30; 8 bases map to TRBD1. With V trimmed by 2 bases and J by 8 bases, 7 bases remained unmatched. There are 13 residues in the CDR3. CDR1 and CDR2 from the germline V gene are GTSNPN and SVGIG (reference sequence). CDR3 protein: CAWSTRQGSGYTF. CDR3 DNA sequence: TGTGCCTGGAGTACCAGACAGGGGTCCGGCTACACCTTC.

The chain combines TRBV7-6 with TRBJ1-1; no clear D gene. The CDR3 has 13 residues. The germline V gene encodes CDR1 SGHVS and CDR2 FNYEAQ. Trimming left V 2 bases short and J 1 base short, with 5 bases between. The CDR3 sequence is CASSLKANTEAFF. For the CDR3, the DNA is TGTGCCAGCAGCTTAAAAGCGAACACTGAAGCTTTCTTT. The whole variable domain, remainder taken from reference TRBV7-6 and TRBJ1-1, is GAGVSQSPRYKVTKRGQDVALRCDPISGHVSLYWYRQALGQGPEFLTYFNYEAQQDKSGLPNDRFSAERPEGSISTLTIQRTEQRDSAMYRCASSLKANTEAFFGQGTRLTVV.

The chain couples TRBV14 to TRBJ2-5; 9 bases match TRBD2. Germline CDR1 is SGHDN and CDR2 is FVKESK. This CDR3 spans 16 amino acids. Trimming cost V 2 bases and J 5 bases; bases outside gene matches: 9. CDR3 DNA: TGTGCCAGCAGCCAACGTCAGCGGGGGGCTAAGGAGACCCAGTACTTC. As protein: CASSQRQRGAKETQYF.